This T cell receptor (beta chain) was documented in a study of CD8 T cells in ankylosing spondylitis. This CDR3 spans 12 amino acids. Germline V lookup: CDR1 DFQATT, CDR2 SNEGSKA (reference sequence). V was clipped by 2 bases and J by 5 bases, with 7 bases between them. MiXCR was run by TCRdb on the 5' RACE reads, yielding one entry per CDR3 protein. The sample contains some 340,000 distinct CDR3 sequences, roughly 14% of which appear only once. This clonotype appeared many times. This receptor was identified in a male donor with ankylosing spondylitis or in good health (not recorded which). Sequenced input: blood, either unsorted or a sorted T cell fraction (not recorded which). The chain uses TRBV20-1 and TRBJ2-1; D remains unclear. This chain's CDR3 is CSARWRNNEQFF. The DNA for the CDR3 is TGCAGTGCTAGATGGCGGAACAATGAGCAGTTCTTC.